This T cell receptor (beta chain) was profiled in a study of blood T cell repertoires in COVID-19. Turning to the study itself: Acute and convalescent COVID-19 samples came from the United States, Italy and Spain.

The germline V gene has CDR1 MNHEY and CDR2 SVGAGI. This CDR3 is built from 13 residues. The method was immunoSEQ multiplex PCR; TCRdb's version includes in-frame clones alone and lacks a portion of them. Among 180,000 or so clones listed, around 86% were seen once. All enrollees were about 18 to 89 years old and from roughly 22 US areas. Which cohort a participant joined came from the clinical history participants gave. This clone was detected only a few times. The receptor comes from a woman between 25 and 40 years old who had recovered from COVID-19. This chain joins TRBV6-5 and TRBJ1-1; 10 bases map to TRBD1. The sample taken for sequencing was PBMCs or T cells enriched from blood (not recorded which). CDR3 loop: CAIKGQGNTEAFF. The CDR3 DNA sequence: TGTGCTATAAAGGGACAGGGGAATACCGAAGCTTTCTTT.